The 21 T cell receptor beta chains in this list originate from one sample, sequenced in a study of T-cell reconstitution after alpha-beta-depleted transplantation in children. A library of TCRbeta sequences, prepared with unique molecular identifiers, was generated. One entry per CDR3 protein, called by TCRdb with MiXCR from the PCR reads. The repertoire consists of approximately 630,000 distinct CDR3 sequences, with about 12% occurring once and the leading ten covering around 0.76%. The sequenced sample was PBMCs, obtained before TCRalphabeta/CD19-depleted stem cell transplant. The receptors were gathered from a girl aged 2-10 years with congenital amegakaryocytic thrombocytopenia, due to receive a stem cell transplant.

This clonotype appeared many times. The chain links TRBV7-2 to TRBJ2-5; 8 bases fit TRBD1. Germline trimming cut 1 base from V and 5 bases from J; bases unmatched to any gene: 9. This CDR3 comprises 16 residues. Per germline, CDR1 SGHTA and CDR2 FQGNSA. The CDR3 DNA sequence: TGTGCCAGCAGCTTAGTCTCACAGGGGGAATGGGAGACCCAGTACTTC. Encoded protein: CASSLVSQGEWETQYF.

This clonotype was counted only a few times. V gene TRBV5-1 combines with J gene TRBJ2-2, with D perhaps assigned TRBD1 or TRBD2 (5 bases each). CDR1 and CDR2 (germline): SGHRS, YFSETQ. The CDR3 covers 13 residues. Trimming left V 4 bases short and J 10 bases short, with 14 bases between. The chain's CDR3 is CASSPGRPVELFF. CDR3 coding DNA: TGCGCCAGCAGCCCGGGACGGCCAGTGGAGCTGTTTTTT.

This clonotype was seen repeatedly, ten times or more. The chain combines TRBV12-3 or TRBV12-4 with TRBJ2-4; no definite D call. Trimming shortened V by 3 bases and J by 5 bases, and 11 bases separated the two germline ends. There are 14 residues in the CDR3. The chain's CDR3 is CASSFSNWQNIQYF. The CDR3 DNA sequence: TGTGCCAGCAGTTTTAGTAACTGGCAAAACATTCAGTACTTC.

This clonotype was recorded many times. This chain connects TRBV6-1 to TRBJ1-2; D not resolved. The V end lost 0 bases, the J end lost 7 bases, and 9 bases lay between the germline ends. This CDR3 region has 13 residues. Per the germline V gene, CDR1 is MNHNS and CDR2 is SASEGT. The CDR3 region is CASSEAKASGYTF. The CDR3, as DNA: TGTGCCAGCAGTGAAGCGAAGGCCAGTGGCTACACCTTC.

This clonotype was recorded many times. The chain recombines TRBV12-3 or TRBV12-4 with TRBJ1-1, with D perhaps matching TRBD1 (6 bases). This CDR3 is built from 16 residues. V was trimmed by 7 bases and J by 0 bases, leaving 18 bases between them. CDR3 sequence: CASKLRRGLLNTEAFF. The DNA for the CDR3 is TGTGCCAGCAAACTACGCAGGGGCCTCCTGAACACTGAAGCTTTCTTT.

This clonotype appeared many times. This chain joins TRBV12-3 or TRBV12-4 and TRBJ1-1; no definite D call. The germline V and J ends were trimmed by 5 bases and 5 bases, with 12 bases remaining between them. This CDR3 region has 13 residues. The CDR3 sequence is CASSTYSRTEAFF. CDR3 DNA: TGTGCCAGCAGTACATATAGTAGGACTGAAGCTTTCTTT.

The rearrangement links TRBV15 to TRBJ2-7; D may be TRBD2 (5 bases). Trimming took 1 base from V and 1 from J, leaving 8 bases between them. CDR1 LNHNV and CDR2 YYDKDF come from the germline V gene (reference sequence). The CDR3 runs to 14 residues. The CDR3 nucleotides read TGTGCCACCAGCAGAGTCCGGGGATCCTACGAGCAGTACTTC. This gives the protein CATSRVRGSYEQYF.

The chain carries TRBV7-6 and TRBJ1-1, with TRBD1 matching over 7 bases. The CDR3 runs to 17 residues. V lost 5 bases, J lost 1 base, and 13 bases stayed unmatched. Germline V CDR1 and CDR2: SGHVS, FNYEAQ. CDR3 protein: CASSLGQERSENTEAFF. For the CDR3, the DNA is TGTGCCAGCAGCCTTGGACAGGAACGGTCGGAGAACACTGAAGCTTTCTTT.

The table lists this clonotype with many counts. This sequence joins TRBV7-9 and TRBJ2-6, with D unclear. Trimming removed 2 bases at V and 2 bases at J, with 4 bases between. CDR3 length: 14 amino acids. Germline V gives CDR1 SEHNR, CDR2 FQNEAQ (reference sequence). The CDR3 region has the DNA TGTGCCAGCAGCTTAATAGCTGGGGCCAACGTCCTGACTTTC. Protein product: CASSLIAGANVLTF.

CDR3 region: CASSLNPSGSWDEQFF. The CDR3 nucleotides read TGCGCCAGCAGCTTGAATCCTAGCGGGAGCTGGGATGAGCAGTTCTTC. V gene TRBV5-1 combines with J gene TRBJ2-1, with 10 bases identical to TRBD2. Germline V lookup: CDR1 SGHRS, CDR2 YFSETQ. V was pared by 1 base and J by 8 bases, with 9 bases of the junction left unmatched. This CDR3 region has 16 residues.

Ten or more counts support this clonotype. The V and J genes are TRBV15 and TRBJ2-1; D possibly corresponds to TRBD2 (5 bases). CDR1 is LNHNV and CDR2 is YYDKDF in the germline V gene (reference sequence). The CDR3 length is 18 residues. Deletions cut 3 bases from V and 3 bases from J, with 21 bases between. The CDR3 coding sequence is TGTGCCACCAGCAGGGAAAACGTTATGCAGCGGTACTACAATGAGCAGTTCTTC. Translating it yields CATSRENVMQRYYNEQFF.

This clonotype was recorded at least ten times. This chain uses TRBV6-5 with TRBJ2-1; D gene uncertain. The CDR3 loop spans 11 amino acids. V lost 4 bases and J lost 8, with 6 bases in between. Per the germline V gene, CDR1 is MNHEY and CDR2 is SVGAGI. This CDR3 reads CASSSGHEQFF. CDR3 nucleotide sequence: TGTGCCAGCAGTTCAGGTCATGAGCAGTTCTTC.

The genes are TRBV19 and TRBJ1-5; D gene unclear. This CDR3 contains 16 residues. The V and J ends lost 2 bases and 0 bases respectively, with 11 bases between them. From germline, CDR1 is LNHDA and CDR2 SQIVND (reference sequence). The DNA of the CDR3 is TGTGCCAGTAGTATACGCCGACCGAATAGCAATCAGCCCCAGCATTTT. Amino acid sequence: CASSIRRPNSNQPQHF.

Ten or more counts support this clonotype. This chain uses TRBV5-1 with TRBJ2-5; D could derive from TRBD1 or TRBD2 (5 bases each). Trimming cost V 3 bases and J 0 bases, with 12 bases left between them. This CDR3 comprises 15 residues. CDR1 is SGHRS and CDR2 is YFSETQ in the germline V gene. The CDR3 spells CASSSGTEYQETQYF. The CDR3 DNA reads TGCGCCAGCAGCTCCGGGACGGAATACCAAGAGACCCAGTACTTC.

This clonotype was observed many times. DNA for the CDR3: TGTGCCAGCAGTGGGTTCGATGTTGAGACCCAGTACTTC. Its protein is CASSGFDVETQYF. The rearrangement joins TRBV25-1 to TRBJ2-5; D is uncertain. V was shortened by 4 bases and J by 5 bases, with 11 bases between the two germline ends. The CDR3 has 13 residues. Germline CDR1 and CDR2: MGHDK and SYGVNS.

This clonotype was picked up many times. The rearrangement joins TRBV28 to TRBJ2-3; no reliable D call. The V end was cut by 1 base, the J end by 10 bases, with 9 bases between. The CDR3 is 12 amino acids. CDR1 and CDR2 (germline): MDHEN, SYDVKM. The DNA for the CDR3 is TGTGCCAGCAGTTTATCTCAGGTTCCGCAGTATTTT. Translation gives CASSLSQVPQYF.

This clonotype was seen repeatedly, ten times or more. V usage is TRBV11-2 and J usage is TRBJ2-1, with a weak D call TRBD2 (5 bases). The CDR3 consists of 16 residues. The germline V gene encodes CDR1 SGHAT and CDR2 FQNNGV. Trimming shortened V by 8 bases and J by 0 bases, and 17 bases separated the two germline ends. Here the CDR3 reads CASATGKSGSYNEQFF. DNA for the CDR3: TGTGCCAGCGCGACCGGGAAGTCAGGCTCCTACAATGAGCAGTTCTTC.

The chain has TRBV4-1 and TRBJ1-5, with D unclear. The CDR3 is 14 residues long. The germline V and J ends were trimmed by 0 bases and 6 bases, with 9 bases remaining between them. CDR1 is MGHRA, CDR2 YSYEKL, per germline. As DNA, the CDR3 is TGCGCCAGCAGCCAAGAGGGCGGGGTTCAGCCCCAGCATTTT. It specifies CASSQEGGVQPQHF.

At least ten counts were recorded for this clonotype. This chain links TRBV6-6 with TRBJ1-5; no clear D. The V end lost 3 bases, the J end lost 4 bases, and 7 bases lay between the germline ends. CDR3 length equals 13 residues. CDR1 is MNHNY and CDR2 is SVGAGI in the germline V gene (reference sequence). The CDR3 DNA follows: TGTGCCAGCAGTTATGAGATTAATCAGCCCCAGCATTTT. It is translated as CASSYEINQPQHF.

This clonotype was seen repeatedly, ten times or more. The V gene is TRBV7-2, the J gene TRBJ2-5; tentatively, D is TRBD1 (6 bases). The CDR3 has 14 amino acids. CDR1 is SGHTA and CDR2 is FQGNSA in the germline V gene. V lost 2 bases and J 2 bases, leaving 9 bases between the germline ends. The CDR3 DNA sequence: TGTGCCAGCAGCTTACCCGGACAGCAAGAGACCCAGTACTTC. It yields the protein CASSLPGQQETQYF.

This clonotype was counted at least ten times. The chain employs TRBV29-1 and TRBJ2-5; D unclear. From germline, CDR1 is SQVTM and CDR2 ANQGSEA. V was pared by 6 bases and J by 0 bases, with 5 bases between. The CDR3 sequence is 11 residues long. The CDR3 region has the DNA TGCAGCGTGGGGAACCAAGAGACCCAGTACTTC. This encodes CSVGNQETQYF.